This T cell receptor beta chain was observed in a study of neurological immune-mediated disorders. Overall study findings and caveats: The highest TCR clonal expansion occurred in HTLV-1-associated myelopathy; multiple sclerosis fell below healthy controls.

This clonotype was observed many times. Its antigen is not known. Trimming took 3 bases from V and 7 from J, leaving 10 bases between them. The CDR3 is 13 residues long. Synthesis of cDNA was performed by 5'RACE using 10-nucleotide random UMIs. In TCRdb, the 5' RACE reads were re-called with MiXCR into one record per CDR3 protein. The sample lists about 74,000 distinct CDR3 sequences, less than 5.5% occurring once. What was sequenced was PBMCs. This chain connects TRBV12-3 or TRBV12-4 to TRBJ2-1; D gene uncertain. The clonotype comes from a man younger than 35 with multiple sclerosis. CDR3 DNA sequence: TGTGCCAGCAGTTTTCGTACTGCAAATGAGCAGTTCTTC. It encodes CASSFRTANEQFF.